What follows is one TCR beta chain and its context. The ends were cut back, 4 bases at V and 0 bases at J, with 10 bases in the middle. CDR3 length: 15 residues. Germline V CDR1 and CDR2: LGHDT, YNNKEL (reference sequence). Authors' data handling: Amplification with reference gene primers provided the estimates of nucleated cell counts. The repertoire was sequenced with immunoSEQ multiplex PCR; TCRdb's copy has only in-frame clones and lacks some. That table gives V, J and clone size, and the DNA gave D and trimming. This sample has roughly 200,000 clones, with about nine tenths found just once. The data derive from a study of blood T cell repertoires in COVID-19. At the level of the study: COVID-19 samples from acute and convalescent phases originated in the United States, Italy and Spain.

Sequenced input: peripheral blood. The TCR was taken from a woman aged 25 to 45 with acute or convalescent COVID-19. The chain is built from TRBV3-1 (or the pseudogene TRBV3-2) and TRBJ1-3; D not certain. CDR3 in amino acids: CASSRSGLSGNTIYF. CDR3 DNA sequence: TGTGCCAGCAGCCGAAGTGGGCTCTCTGGAAACACCATATATTTT.